This TCR beta chain was sequenced during a study of graft-versus-host responses after intestinal transplantation. The data were produced by immunoSEQ multiplex PCR, yet TCRdb's version contains in-frame clones alone and is incomplete. Of about 73,000 clones in the sample, roughly 89% were seen once. The CDR3 runs to 12 residues. Trimming took 4 bases from V and 4 from J, leaving 4 bases between them. Germline CDR1 reads SGHTA; CDR2 reads FQGNSA. In the case of this clone: Its target is not known.

This TCR was sampled from a human donor who was the organ donor for an intestinal transplant. This material consisted of unstimulated CD8+ T cells sorted from spleen or lymph node cells, taken before transplant. The rearrangement joins TRBV7-2 to TRBJ2-2; D gene ambiguous. CDR3 in amino acids: CASSSFTGELFF. CDR3 bases: TGTGCCAGCAGCTCATTCACCGGGGAGCTGTTTTTT.